This entry lists 23 T cell receptor beta chains sequenced from one sample in a study of T cell repertoires in cytomegalovirus infection. TCRdb reprocessed the reads with MiXCR, giving one entry per CDR3 protein. The sample carries about 680,000 distinct CDR3 sequences, roughly 26% recorded once. The sequenced sample consisted of CD8+ T cells from PBMCs. These receptors were taken from a human donor in good health (CMV status not recorded). Some clones in this sample may be carry-over from other donors' samples.

Comments on this clonotype: Given a much more abundant clone one base away, this may be a read error. The rearrangement links TRBV7-2 to TRBJ1-6; tentatively, D is TRBD1 (6 bases). The CDR3 has 17 residues. Germline V gives CDR1 SGHTA, CDR2 FQGNSA. V was clipped by 5 bases and J by 5 bases, with 19 bases between them. Here the CDR3 reads CASSATWTESDNSPLHF. CDR3 bases: TGTGCCAGCAGCGCAACATGGACAGAGTCGGATAATTCACCCCTCCACTTT.

The rearrangement links TRBV7-9 to TRBJ1-2; D is perhaps TRBD1 (5 bases). This CDR3 comprises 13 residues. Looked up from germline, CDR1 is SEHNR and CDR2 is FQNEAQ (reference sequence). The V end lost 8 bases, the J end lost 7 bases, and 17 bases lay between the germline ends. CDR3 amino acids: CASWAQGYGGYTF. The CDR3 bases are TGTGCCAGCTGGGCCCAGGGTTATGGTGGCTACACCTTC. Full variable domain (outside the CDR3, taken from reference TRBV7-9 and TRBJ1-2): DTGVSQNPRHKITKRGQNVTFRCDPISEHNRLYWYRQTLGQGPEFLTYFQNEAQLEKSRLLSDRFSAERPKGSFSTLEIQRTEQGDSAMYLCASWAQGYGGYTFGSGTRLTVV.

This clonotype has a count of ten or more. The chain links TRBV7-8 to TRBJ2-1; 9 bases are a match to TRBD1. The CDR3 is 16 residues long. The V and J ends lost 4 bases and 5 bases, in that order; junction bases with no gene match: 9. Germline V CDR1 and CDR2: SGHVS, FQNEAQ. The CDR3 sequence is CASSWAGTGRDNEQFF. CDR3 bases: TGTGCCAGCAGCTGGGCCGGGACAGGGAGGGACAATGAGCAGTTCTTC.

The rearrangement uses TRBV4-1 and TRBJ2-7, with 8 nucleotides matching TRBD1. Per germline, CDR1 MGHRA and CDR2 YSYEKL. The trim removed 0 bases at V and 4 bases at J, leaving 2 bases unmatched. CDR3 length equals 14 residues. CDR3 sequence: CASSQDWTGYEQYF. For the CDR3, the DNA is TGCGCCAGCAGCCAAGATTGGACAGGGTACGAGCAGTACTTC.

The chain has TRBV25-1 and TRBJ1-1; D gene uncertain. The CDR3 covers 15 residues. Trimming shortened V by 2 bases and J by 4 bases, and 14 bases separated the two germline ends. Germline CDR1 is MGHDK and CDR2 is SYGVNS. This CDR3 reads CASSETPGVSTEAFF. CDR3 sequence (DNA): TGTGCCAGCAGTGAAACCCCCGGGGTGAGCACTGAAGCTTTCTTT.

This clonotype was recorded at least ten times. The V and J genes are TRBV7-8 and TRBJ2-7; 10 bases fit TRBD1. Per germline, CDR1 SGHVS and CDR2 FQNEAQ. V lost 4 bases to trimming and J lost 2 bases; unmatched junction nucleotides: 5. This CDR3 spans 15 amino acids. The CDR3 sequence is CASSSPGQGAYEQYF. CDR3 bases: TGTGCCAGCAGCTCCCCTGGACAGGGGGCCTACGAGCAGTACTTC.

Ten or more counts support this clonotype. This chain joins TRBV6-1 and TRBJ2-5; 11 positions agree with TRBD2. The junction had 10 bases not matched to a gene; V was cut back by 6 bases and J by 4 bases. This CDR3 contains 16 residues. Germline loops: CDR1 MNHNS, CDR2 SASEGT. CDR3 DNA sequence: TGTGCCAGCAGGTCTACTAGCGGGGGTTTTAGAGAGACCCAGTACTTC. Translation: CASRSTSGGFRETQYF.

As regards this clonotype: Being one base from a much bigger clone, this may be a read error. The chain uses TRBV28 and TRBJ2-5; D call uncertain. Germline assignment: CDR1 MDHEN and CDR2 SYDVKM. This CDR3 has 14 amino acids. The DNA for the CDR3 is TGTGTCAGCAGCCCGGACGGCGGCTTGGAGACCCAGTACTTC. Amino acids: CVSSPDGGLETQYF.

This clonotype was recorded many times. The chain links TRBV20-1 to TRBJ2-1; tentatively, D is TRBD1 or TRBD2 (5 bases each). Germline V gene sequence: CDR1 DFQATT, CDR2 SNEGSKA (reference sequence). V lost 0 bases to trimming and J lost 5 bases, with 17 bases between them. The CDR3 is 16 amino acids. The CDR3 DNA reads TGCAGTGCTAGAGACCCCTTAGGGGACCTTAACAATGAGCAGTTCTTC. As protein: CSARDPLGDLNNEQFF.

This chain uses TRBV14 with TRBJ1-1; no firm D call. Per the germline V gene, CDR1 is SGHDN and CDR2 is FVKESK. The CDR3 consists of 12 residues. Trimming took off 5 bases at V and 7 bases at J, with 11 bases between the two ends. The CDR3 coding sequence is TGTGCCAGCAGCTCATCCCAATTTGAAGCTTTCTTT. This encodes CASSSSQFEAFF. The complete variable domain, with remaining parts taken from reference TRBV14 and TRBJ1-1, reads EAGVTQFPSHSVIEKGQTVTLRCDPISGHDNLYWYRRVMGKEIKFLLHFVKESKQDESGMPNNRFLAERTGGTYSTLKVQPAELEDSGVYFCASSSSQFEAFFGQGTRLTVV.

The gene calls are TRBV5-1 and TRBJ1-3; D is uncertain. CDR3 size: 14 residues. V was shortened by 0 bases and J by 1 base, with 5 bases between the two germline ends. Germline V gives CDR1 SGHRS, CDR2 YFSETQ. The CDR3 DNA is TGCGCCAGCAGCTTGGAGTGGTCTGGAAACACCATATATTTT. This translates into CASSLEWSGNTIYF.

This clonotype showed up just a few times. The V gene is TRBV4-1, the J gene TRBJ1-1; the D is unclear. This CDR3 is built from 13 residues. Trimming took off 1 base at V and 1 base at J, with 4 bases between the two ends. Germline V gene sequence: CDR1 MGHRA, CDR2 YSYEKL. The CDR3, as DNA: TGCGCCAGCAGCCAAGTGGAGAACACTGAAGCTTTCTTT. Translation: CASSQVENTEAFF.

The table lists this clonotype with many counts. The genes are TRBV12-3 or TRBV12-4 and TRBJ2-7; D not certain. Trimming left V 3 bases short and J 6 bases short, with 9 bases between. The CDR3 extends over 12 amino acids. This CDR3 is CASSFSRFEQYF. CDR3 DNA sequence: TGTGCCAGCAGTTTTTCAAGGTTCGAGCAGTACTTC.

The chain uses TRBV20-1 and TRBJ2-1, with D perhaps TRBD2 (7 bases). The CDR3 sequence is 13 residues long. CDR1 and CDR2 (germline): DFQATT, SNEGSKA (reference sequence). The V end was cut by 0 bases, the J end by 12 bases, with 15 bases between. CDR3 in amino acids: CSARDGRGALQFF. The CDR3 nucleotides read TGCAGTGCTAGAGATGGGAGGGGGGCCTTGCAGTTCTTC.

This clonotype was recorded a few times. The chain has TRBV19 and TRBJ1-5; D might be TRBD1 (5 bases). The CDR3 runs 12 residues. Germline V lookup: CDR1 LNHDA, CDR2 SQIVND (reference sequence). Trimming left V 7 bases short and J 7 bases short, with 11 bases between. CDR3: CASTLGGQPQHF. The CDR3 bases are TGTGCCAGTACCCTTGGGGGACAGCCCCAGCATTTT.

The sample holds a few counts of this clonotype. This chain connects TRBV27 to TRBJ2-6; D is perhaps TRBD1 (6 bases). CDR3 length: 19 residues. From germline, CDR1 is MNHEY and CDR2 SMNVEV (reference sequence). The V and J ends lost 7 bases and 0 bases respectively, with 22 bases between them. CDR3 bases: TGTGCCAGCACCGCTTGGGGGCACCTAAAGGGCTCTGGGGCCAACGTCCTGACTTTC. Its protein is CASTAWGHLKGSGANVLTF.

This clonotype came up many times. CDR3 amino acids: CASSLVPGGDTGELFF. The CDR3 DNA reads TGTGCCAGCAGCTTAGTCCCAGGGGGGGACACCGGGGAGCTGTTTTTT. The rearrangement joins TRBV7-2 to TRBJ2-2; tentatively, D is TRBD1 or TRBD2 (7 bases each). CDR1 SGHTA and CDR2 FQGNSA come from the germline V gene. Trimming took off 1 base at V and 3 bases at J, with 12 bases between the two ends. The CDR3 spans 16 residues.

V gene TRBV20-1 combines with J gene TRBJ2-7, with a possible D match to TRBD2 (5 bases). Trimming pared 6 bases from V and 3 bases from J, leaving 15 bases between. The germline V gene has CDR1 DFQATT and CDR2 SNEGSKA (reference sequence). The CDR3 covers 13 residues. The DNA for the CDR3 is TGCAGTGCCAATAGAGAGGGAATCTACGAGCAGTACTTC. It yields the protein CSANREGIYEQYF.

With regard to this clonotype: The CDR3 end shows no conserved phenylalanine or tryptophan, and so a read error is likely. Because the CDR3's place on the DNA is in doubt, the DNA is left out and the CDR3 is given as listed by TCRdb. The rearrangement joins TRBV28 to TRBJ2-3; whether TRBD1, the table's D call, matches the DNA was not checked. The CDR3 has 13 amino acids, counting both end residues. From germline, CDR1 is MDHEN and CDR2 SYDVKM. CDR3: CANSDRVTDTLYS.

This chain links TRBV4-1 with TRBJ2-1; D unclear. The ends were cut back, 0 bases at V and 6 bases at J, with 18 bases in the middle. Looked up from germline, CDR1 is MGHRA and CDR2 is YSYEKL. The CDR3 runs 17 residues. CDR3 loop: CASSQDMGLDPLNEQFF. CDR3 DNA sequence: TGCGCCAGCAGCCAAGATATGGGCTTGGACCCCCTCAATGAGCAGTTCTTC.

This clonotype was detected only a few times. CDR3 nucleotide sequence: TGTGCCAGAGGACAGAAGAAGGTC. It is translated as CARGQKKV. V is TRBV6-4 and J is TRBJ2-7, with D perhaps matching TRBD1 (6 bases). Germline V CDR1 and CDR2: MRHNA, SNTAGT. The CDR3 totals 8 residues.

A word on this clonotype: Germline is not matched at one junction end, which may reflect a read error. The chain couples TRBV12-3 or TRBV12-4 to TRBJ2-5; 9 positions match TRBD2. The CDR3 covers 15 residues. CDR3 bases: TGTACCAGCAGTCTACTAGCGGGCGTCCAAGAGACCCAGTACTTC. Protein: CTSSLLAGVQETQYF.

This clonotype has at least ten counts. The rearrangement links TRBV2 to TRBJ2-2; 8 bases agree with TRBD1. The CDR3 length is 15 residues. V shed 6 bases and J 2 bases; nucleotides not matched to a gene: 5. Per the germline V gene, CDR1 is SNHLY and CDR2 is FYNNEI. CDR3 sequence (DNA): TGTGCCAGCAGCTCGGGACAGGCTAACACCGGGGAGCTGTTTTTT. Translation gives CASSSGQANTGELFF.